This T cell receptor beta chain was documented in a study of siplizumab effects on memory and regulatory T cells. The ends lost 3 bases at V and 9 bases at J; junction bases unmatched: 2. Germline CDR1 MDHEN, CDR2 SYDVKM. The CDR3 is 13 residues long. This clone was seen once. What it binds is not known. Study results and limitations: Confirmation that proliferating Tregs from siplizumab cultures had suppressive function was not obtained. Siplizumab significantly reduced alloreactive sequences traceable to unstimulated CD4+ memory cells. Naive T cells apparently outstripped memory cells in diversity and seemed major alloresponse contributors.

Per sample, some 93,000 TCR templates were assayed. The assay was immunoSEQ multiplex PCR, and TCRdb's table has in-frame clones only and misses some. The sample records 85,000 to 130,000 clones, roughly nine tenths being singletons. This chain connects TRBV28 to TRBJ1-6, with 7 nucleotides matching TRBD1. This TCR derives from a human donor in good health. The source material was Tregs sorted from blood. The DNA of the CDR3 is TGTGCCAGCAGTTTTGCAGGGGGTTCACCCCTCCACTTT. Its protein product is CASSFAGGSPLHF.